This entry lists 20 T cell receptor beta chains sequenced from one sample in a study of blood T cell repertoires in COVID-19. Using immunoSEQ multiplex PCR, the repertoire was profiled, and TCRdb retains in-frame clones only, with some absent. The table shows about 58,000 clones, with 90% occurring only once. Sequencing was performed on peripheral blood. These receptors originate from a man in his 60s with active COVID-19.

The chain joins TRBV5-1 to TRBJ1-5; no firm D call. The CDR3 runs to 15 residues. Trimming stripped 0 bases from V and 3 bases from J, with 10 bases between. Germline-derived CDR1 and CDR2 are SGHRS and YFSETQ. CDR3 coding DNA: TGCGCCAGCAGCTTGGAACCGGGGTACAATCAGCCCCAGCATTTT. Protein product: CASSLEPGYNQPQHF. Supplemented by reference TRBV5-1 and TRBJ1-5, the full variable domain reads KAGVTQTPRYLIKTRGQQVTLSCSPISGHRSVSWYQQTPGQGLQFLFEYFSETQRNKGNFPGRFSGRQFSNSRSEMNVSTLELGDSALYLCASSLEPGYNQPQHFGDGTRLSIL.

The chain has TRBV7-9 and TRBJ2-1, with 8 bases identical to TRBD2. Trimming removed 1 base from V and 0 bases from J; junction bases left unmatched: 8. From germline, CDR1 is SEHNR and CDR2 FQNEAQ (reference sequence). CDR3 size: 18 residues. CDR3 protein: CASSLGGGLAGSYNEQFF. The CDR3 region has the DNA TGTGCCAGCAGCTTAGGGGGGGGTCTAGCGGGCTCCTACAATGAGCAGTTCTTC.

The chain has TRBV18 and TRBJ1-2, with no clear D. The V end was cut by 3 bases, the J end by 8 bases, with 13 bases between. This CDR3 is 13 amino acids long. CDR1 and CDR2 from the germline V gene are KGHSH and LQKENI. The DNA of the CDR3 is TGTGCCAGCTCACCGTATAAGGAGGAAGGCTACACCTTC. The encoded protein is CASSPYKEEGYTF.

For this clone: In the same sample, other DNA sequences code for this CDR3. The chain combines TRBV19 with TRBJ2-1, with a weak D call TRBD1 (6 bases). The CDR3 runs to 15 residues. Germline-derived CDR1 and CDR2 are LNHDA and SQIVND (reference sequence). V was shortened by 6 bases and J by 0 bases, with 12 bases between the two germline ends. The CDR3 sequence is CASSPDRSSYNEQFF. The CDR3 nucleotides read TGTGCCAGTAGCCCGGACAGAAGCTCCTACAATGAGCAGTTCTTC.

The rearrangement links TRBV7-8 to TRBJ1-2; 8 bases are a match to TRBD1. J lost 4 bases, V lost 5 bases, and 12 bases had no gene match. CDR1 SGHVS and CDR2 FQNEAQ come from the germline V gene. CDR3 size: 16 residues. The CDR3: CASSHLGAGGGYGYTF. CDR3 coding DNA: TGTGCCAGCAGCCACTTAGGGGCAGGGGGCGGCTATGGCTACACCTTC.

V usage is TRBV18 and J usage is TRBJ2-5; 8 bases are a match to TRBD1. Trimming at V came to 1 base and at J to 5 bases, leaving 3 bases not matched to a gene. This CDR3 is 14 amino acids long. Germline loops: CDR1 KGHSH, CDR2 LQKENI. CDR3 DNA sequence: TGTGCCAGCTCACCACAGGACAGGGCTGAGACCCAGTACTTC. Translation gives CASSPQDRAETQYF.

The chain uses TRBV6-4 and TRBJ2-3; maybe TRBD1 (5 bases). With 5 bases removed from V and 5 bases from J, the gap between germline ends came to 11 bases. Per germline, CDR1 MRHNA and CDR2 SNTAGT. The CDR3 is 13 amino acids. CDR3 amino acids: CASSINQGDTQYF. Written as DNA, the CDR3 is TGTGCCAGCAGTATCAACCAGGGAGATACGCAGTATTTT.

The CDR3 spells CASFAGGEQYF. The CDR3 region has the DNA TGTGCCAGCTTCGCGGGAGGTGAGCAGTACTTC. The chain employs TRBV5-8 and TRBJ2-7, with 8 bases fitting TRBD2. V trimming: 7 bases; J trimming: 7 bases; junction bases outside the gene matches: 4. This CDR3 is 11 amino acids long. Germline V gene sequence: CDR1 SGHTS, CDR2 YDEGEE.

J is TRBJ1-2 and V is TRBV6-6; 10 bases line up with TRBD1. Looked up from germline, CDR1 is MNHNY and CDR2 is SVGAGI (reference sequence). J gave up 6 bases and V 6 bases, and 4 bases lay outside the gene matches. The CDR3 length is 13 residues. CDR3 DNA: TGTGCCAGCAGCCAGGGACAGGGGAATGGCTACACCTTC. Its translation: CASSQGQGNGYTF.

This chain uses TRBV28 with TRBJ1-1; D not resolved. The germline V and J ends were trimmed by 3 bases and 7 bases, with 21 bases remaining between them. CDR1 and CDR2 from the germline V gene are MDHEN and SYDVKM. This CDR3 region has 16 residues. CDR3 protein: CASSFDGVGQRREAFF. CDR3 coding DNA: TGTGCCAGCAGTTTCGACGGTGTGGGCCAGAGACGTGAAGCTTTCTTT.

This sequence joins TRBV25-1 and TRBJ2-7, with 10 bases lining up with TRBD1. Germline trimming cut 8 bases from V and 4 bases from J; bases unmatched to any gene: 8. Germline CDR1 and CDR2: MGHDK and SYGVNS. The CDR3 loop spans 14 amino acids. Here the CDR3 reads CASQFGTGVYEQYF. The CDR3 DNA reads as TGTGCCAGCCAGTTCGGGACAGGGGTTTACGAGCAGTACTTC.

This clone was detected only a few times. This chain links TRBV19 with TRBJ1-2; no firm D call. The CDR3 covers 13 residues. V was pared by 7 bases and J by 8 bases, with 17 bases between. Germline V gives CDR1 LNHDA, CDR2 SQIVND (reference sequence). CDR3 region: CASKKLFGRGYTF. The CDR3 DNA follows: TGTGCCAGTAAAAAACTTTTTGGGAGAGGCTACACCTTC.

The gene calls are TRBV5-1 and TRBJ1-1; TRBD1 is a possible D gene (6 bases). This CDR3 region has 15 residues. V shed 7 bases and J shed 2 bases, with 18 bases lying between them. Germline loops: CDR1 SGHRS, CDR2 YFSETQ. The CDR3 reads CASHRVTGRNTEAFF. CDR3 bases: TGCGCCAGCCACCGTGTGACAGGCCGTAACACTGAAGCTTTCTTT.

This sequence joins TRBV5-1 and TRBJ2-6; D not resolved. This CDR3 has 16 amino acids. The V gene's germline CDR1 is SGHRS and CDR2 YFSETQ. V was shortened by 5 bases and J by 0 bases, with 12 bases between the two germline ends. CDR3 DNA: TGCGCCAGCAGAAGTAGAGAAAGCTCTGGGGCCAACGTCCTGACTTTC. Translated, it gives CASRSRESSGANVLTF. The full variable domain, its missing parts supplied by reference TRBV5-1 and TRBJ2-6, is KAGVTQTPRYLIKTRGQQVTLSCSPISGHRSVSWYQQTPGQGLQFLFEYFSETQRNKGNFPGRFSGRQFSNSRSEMNVSTLELGDSALYLCASRSRESSGANVLTFGAGSRLTVL.

CDR3 residues: CASTAGDEQFF. The CDR3 DNA reads as TGCGCCAGCACGGCGGGTGATGAGCAGTTCTTC. This chain joins TRBV10-1 and TRBJ2-1, with D maybe TRBD2 (5 bases). Trimming cost V 7 bases and J 8 bases, with 9 bases left between them. The CDR3 is 11 amino acids. Germline CDR1 is WNHNN and CDR2 is SYGVQD (reference sequence).

The chain joins TRBV4-1 to TRBJ1-5; the D gene is possibly TRBD1 (5 bases). Germline V CDR1 and CDR2: MGHRA, YSYEKL. Trimming cost V 0 bases and J 3 bases, with 9 bases left between them. This CDR3 has 15 residues. CDR3 DNA: TGCGCCAGCAGCCAAGAATTGACAGTCAATCAGCCCCAGCATTTT. Translation: CASSQELTVNQPQHF.

This clone was seen a single time. The chain uses TRBV7-9 and TRBJ2-2; TRBD1 matches 10 bases. This CDR3 contains 13 residues. Trimming at V came to 5 bases and at J to 6 bases, leaving 0 bases not matched to a gene. Germline lookup yields CDR1 SEHNR and CDR2 FQNEAQ (reference sequence). CDR3 in DNA: TGTGCCAGCAGCGGACAGGGGGCCGGGGAGCTGTTTTTT. Translation: CASSGQGAGELFF.

This clone was counted once. The rearrangement links TRBV6-5 to TRBJ2-7; tentative D call: TRBD1 (6 bases). Between the trimmed V and J ends, which lost 7 bases and 1 base, there was a span of 11 bases. Germline assignment: CDR1 MNHEY and CDR2 SVGAGI. This CDR3 spans 13 amino acids. As DNA, the CDR3 is TGTGCCAGCACCCCGGGACATTCCTACGAGCAGTACTTC. Amino acids: CASTPGHSYEQYF.

The chain has TRBV6-2 or TRBV6-3 and TRBJ1-6, with D possibly TRBD1 on 5 matching bases. Trimming pared 3 bases from V and 8 bases from J, leaving 8 bases between. Germline-derived CDR1 and CDR2 are MNHEY and SVGEGT. CDR3 length: 13 amino acids. The CDR3 region has the DNA TGTGCCAGCAGTTATATACAGGATTCACCCCTCCACTTT. Amino acid sequence: CASSYIQDSPLHF.

The chain links TRBV30 to TRBJ1-6, with a tentative D call TRBD1 (6 bases). The CDR3 is made up of 15 amino acids. V dropped 1 base and J dropped 7 bases, with 14 bases sitting between them. Germline loops: CDR1 GTSNPN, CDR2 SVGIG (reference sequence). This CDR3 is CAWSAGGPLNSPLHF. The CDR3, as DNA: TGTGCCTGGAGTGCCGGGGGGCCACTGAATTCACCCCTCCACTTT.